The source of this T cell receptor beta chain is a study of CD8+ T cells in alopecia areata. Points from the study as a whole: Resident alphabeta T-cell populations of normal skin are likewise subject to sequencing in scalp samples. Higher clonality was seen in lesional scalp than in normal scalp, especially in alopecia totalis/universalis.

Unmatched junction bases numbered 8, after V lost 5 bases and J lost 7 bases. CDR3 size: 15 residues. Germline CDR1 is SNHLY and CDR2 is FYNNEI. Isolated RNA was reverse transcribed into cDNA used as the sequencing template. The protocol was immunoSEQ multiplex PCR, while the TCRdb copy is restricted to in-frame clones and leaves out a portion. The sample lists 20,000 or so clones; less than 70% were seen once. In the case of this clone: Its specificity is not known.

Peripheral blood, together with lesional scalp punch biopsies, was collected from alopecia areata patients. This chain connects TRBV2 to TRBJ1-5, with 10 bases aligning to TRBD1. The receptor was isolated from a human donor with alopecia areata. Here the sequenced sample was skin, taken at week 0. The CDR3 here is CASSSGTGVTQPQHF. Written as DNA, the CDR3 is TGTGCCAGCAGTTCCGGGACAGGGGTAACGCAGCCCCAGCATTTT.